The 5 T cell receptor beta chains below were found in one sample sequenced in a study of neoadjuvant anti-PD-1 for oral cavity cancer. The data were produced by immunoSEQ multiplex PCR, yet TCRdb's version contains in-frame clones alone and is incomplete. The data contain over 80,000 clones, approximately 80% of them seen just once; the ten biggest clones take up 3% to 3.5%. The sample here was PBMCs, taken before nivolumab (anti-PD-1) treatment. The receptors derive from a person aged 40 to 85 with oral cavity squamous cell carcinoma.

This chain connects TRBV29-1 to TRBJ2-5; D is perhaps TRBD2 (6 bases). CDR1 and CDR2 (germline): SQVTM, ANQGSEA. V dropped 4 bases and J dropped 4 bases, with 10 bases sitting between them. The CDR3 consists of 12 residues. The chain's CDR3 is CSVGQGGETQYF. The CDR3 DNA follows: TGCAGCGTTGGTCAGGGAGGAGAGACCCAGTACTTC.

The CDR3 bases are TGCAGTGCTAGACTAAACTACGAGCAGTACTTC. Its protein product is CSARLNYEQYF. The chain couples TRBV20-1 to TRBJ2-7; D gene ambiguous. The CDR3 has 11 residues. Germline CDR1 and CDR2: DFQATT and SNEGSKA (reference sequence). V lost 2 bases and J 3 bases, leaving 5 bases between the germline ends.

This rearrangement joins TRBV6-1 to TRBJ2-2; D not certain. The CDR3 loop spans 12 amino acids. The germline V gene encodes CDR1 MNHNS and CDR2 SASEGT. Trimming took 7 bases from V and 4 from J, leaving 7 bases between them. The CDR3 DNA reads as TGTGCCAGCAACTGGGGCACCGGGGAGCTGTTTTTT. It codes for CASNWGTGELFF.

The CDR3 protein is CASSWENSYEQYF. CDR3 nucleotides: TGTGCCAGCAGTTGGGAGAACTCCTACGAGCAGTACTTC. V is TRBV28 and J is TRBJ2-7, with TRBD2 as a possible D gene (5 bases). Germline CDR1 reads MDHEN; CDR2 reads SYDVKM. The germline V and J ends were trimmed by 4 bases and 0 bases, with 7 bases remaining between them. The CDR3 totals 13 residues.

This chain connects TRBV29-1 to TRBJ2-1; D is perhaps TRBD2 (6 bases). Germline values: CDR1 SQVTM, CDR2 ANQGSEA. V shed 4 bases and J shed 0 bases, with 13 bases lying between them. The CDR3 has 15 amino acids. The CDR3 DNA is TGCAGCGTTGGAGGGACTCCGAGCTCCTACAATGAGCAGTTCTTC. It specifies CSVGGTPSSYNEQFF.